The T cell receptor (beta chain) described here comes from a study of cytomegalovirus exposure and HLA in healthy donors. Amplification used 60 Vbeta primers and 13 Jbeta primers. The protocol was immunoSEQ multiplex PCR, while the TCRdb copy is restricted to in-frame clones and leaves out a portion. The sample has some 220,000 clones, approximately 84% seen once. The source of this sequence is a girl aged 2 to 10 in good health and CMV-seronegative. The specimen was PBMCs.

Written as DNA, the CDR3 is TGTGCCAGCAGCTTGGACATTCGTGGCTACACCTTC. Amino acids: CASSLDIRGYTF. The rearrangement uses TRBV5-4 and TRBJ1-2; D is ambiguous. This CDR3 region has 12 residues. Trimming took off 0 bases at V and 7 bases at J, with 7 bases between the two ends. Germline V gene sequence: CDR1 SGHNT, CDR2 YYREEE (reference sequence).